This T cell receptor (beta chain) was identified in a study of cytomegalovirus exposure and HLA in healthy donors. Findings of the study overall: A later analysis reportedly found that, within productive TCRs, an Asian-associated ancestry cluster had fewer N-insertions than the mean observed across the approximately 670 donors. TCR beta V- and J-gene trimming was later associated with a missense DCLRE1C variant.

The germline V gene has CDR1 MNHEY and CDR2 SMNVEV (reference sequence). V was pared by 5 bases and J by 2 bases, with 6 bases of the junction left unmatched. This CDR3 is 15 amino acids long. The PCR made use of 60 Vbeta and 13 Jbeta primers. Here immunoSEQ multiplex PCR was the method, and the copy in TCRdb shows in-frame clones only, minus some. There are roughly 250,000 clones in the sample; almost 85% occur only once, and roughly 2% lies in the top ten. Turning to this clone: Antigen specificity is unknown.

The genes are TRBV27 and TRBJ1-5; 7 bases map to TRBD1. Material for sequencing was PBMCs. The sequence was collected from a woman aged 40 to 50 in good health and CMV-seropositive. Written as DNA, the CDR3 is TGTGCCAGCAGTACCCTCGGACAGGGCAATCAGCCCCAGCATTTT. This encodes CASSTLGQGNQPQHF.